These T cell receptor beta chains were read from a single sample in a study of cytomegalovirus exposure and HLA in healthy donors. Only in-frame clones appear in the TCRdb table, and some are missing; sequencing was by immunoSEQ multiplex PCR. Found here are around 250,000 clones, 90% of them singletons; the top ten hold around 0.34%. Sequencing used PBMCs. These receptors were collected from a woman aged 18-29 years in good health and CMV-seronegative. Both conserved end residues are part of each CDR3. The D gene is left open where the match is weak. Clone sizes are given selectively: once, few, many, or a class where the clone is expanded.

j_call: TRBJ2-4; clone_size: few; v_call: TRBV5-6; d_call: .; cdr3_aa: CASSLALGNIQYF; cdr3_nt: TGTGCCAGCAGCTTGGCCCTAGGCAACATTCAGTACTTC
j_call: TRBJ1-6; clone_size: .; v_call: TRBV6-5; d_call: TRBD1; cdr3_aa: CASSGTGGDLSPLHF; cdr3_nt: TGTGCCAGCAGTGGGACAGGGGGGGACCTTTCTCCCCTCCACTTT
j_call: TRBJ1-2; clone_size: once; v_call: TRBV27; d_call: TRBD1; cdr3_aa: CASRWTGQGNYGYTF; cdr3_nt: TGTGCCAGCAGATGGACGGGACAGGGGAACTATGGCTACACCTTC
j_call: TRBJ1-1; clone_size: .; v_call: TRBV28; d_call: .; cdr3_aa: CASRSLGFRVTEAFF; cdr3_nt: TGTGCCAGCAGATCACTTGGTTTTCGGGTCACTGAAGCTTTCTTT
j_call: TRBJ2-1; clone_size: .; v_call: TRBV4-1; d_call: TRBD2; cdr3_aa: CASSQGGTSGPHIRNEQFF; cdr3_nt: TGCGCCAGCAGCCAAGGAGGCACTAGCGGGCCTCACATCCGCAATGAGCAGTTCTTC
j_call: TRBJ1-3; clone_size: .; v_call: TRBV4-2; d_call: TRBD1; cdr3_aa: CASSQDRAGGKNTIYF; cdr3_nt: TGTGCCAGCAGCCAAGATCGGGCAGGGGGCAAGAACACCATATATTTT
j_call: TRBJ1-6; clone_size: .; v_call: TRBV7-2; d_call: .; cdr3_aa: CASSHDTGVVSPLHF; cdr3_nt: TGTGCCAGCAGCCACGATACGGGGGTGGTTTCACCCCTCCACTTT
j_call: TRBJ1-5; clone_size: .; v_call: TRBV19; d_call: TRBD1; cdr3_aa: CASSNPRDRPNQPQHF; cdr3_nt: TGTGCCAGTAGTAATCCCCGGGACAGGCCTAATCAGCCCCAGCATTTT
j_call: TRBJ1-6; clone_size: .; v_call: TRBV27; d_call: .; cdr3_aa: CASSPSSPSSYNSPLHF; cdr3_nt: TGTGCCAGCAGTCCCTCTTCCCCCAGCTCCTATAATTCACCCCTCCACTTT
j_call: TRBJ1-2; clone_size: .; v_call: TRBV5-4; d_call: TRBD1; cdr3_aa: CASSLSGGYGYTF; cdr3_nt: TGTGCCAGCAGCTTGTCAGGGGGCTATGGCTACACCTTC
j_call: TRBJ2-3; clone_size: .; v_call: TRBV5-1; d_call: .; cdr3_aa: CASSLVQGMADTQYF; cdr3_nt: TGCGCCAGCAGCTTGGTCCAGGGGATGGCAGATACGCAGTATTTT
j_call: TRBJ1-3; clone_size: .; v_call: TRBV6-1; d_call: .; cdr3_aa: CASSDQRRLGNTIYF; cdr3_nt: TGTGCCAGCAGTGACCAGCGGAGGTTGGGAAACACCATATATTTT
j_call: TRBJ2-1; clone_size: .; v_call: TRBV7-9; d_call: .; cdr3_aa: CASSLPGRGEQFF; cdr3_nt: TGTGCCAGCAGCTTACCGGGGCGGGGTGAGCAGTTCTTC
j_call: TRBJ2-1; clone_size: .; v_call: TRBV9; d_call: TRBD1; cdr3_aa: CASSWGQGARNEQFF; cdr3_nt: TGTGCCAGCAGTTGGGGACAGGGGGCGAGGAATGAGCAGTTCTTC
j_call: TRBJ1-5; clone_size: .; v_call: TRBV10-2; d_call: TRBD1; cdr3_aa: CASKRQGSNQPQHF; cdr3_nt: TGCGCCAGCAAACGACAGGGTAGCAATCAGCCCCAGCATTTT
j_call: TRBJ1-2; clone_size: .; v_call: TRBV6-5; d_call: TRBD1; cdr3_aa: CASSRGTVVNYGYTF; cdr3_nt: TGTGCCAGCAGCCGAGGGACAGTCGTAAACTATGGCTACACCTTC
j_call: TRBJ2-1; clone_size: .; v_call: TRBV27; d_call: .; cdr3_aa: CASSPDISSYNEQFF; cdr3_nt: TGTGCCAGCAGTCCTGACATCAGCTCCTACAATGAGCAGTTCTTC
j_call: TRBJ2-5; clone_size: .; v_call: TRBV6-6; d_call: TRBD1; cdr3_aa: CASSRGNGIKETQYF; cdr3_nt: TGTGCCAGCAGCAGGGGGAACGGAATCAAAGAGACCCAGTACTTC
j_call: TRBJ1-4; clone_size: .; v_call: TRBV2; d_call: TRBD1; cdr3_aa: CASRDPGQGIATNEKLFF; cdr3_nt: TGTGCCAGCAGGGACCCGGGACAGGGGATCGCAACTAATGAAAAACTGTTTTTT
j_call: TRBJ1-2; clone_size: .; v_call: TRBV9; d_call: .; cdr3_aa: CASSVFTADGYTF; cdr3_nt: TGTGCCAGCAGCGTATTTACAGCCGATGGCTACACCTTC
j_call: TRBJ1-6; clone_size: .; v_call: TRBV10-3; d_call: .; cdr3_aa: CAISESGGRGVSPLHF; cdr3_nt: TGTGCCATCAGTGAGTCGGGCGGCAGGGGAGTTTCACCCCTCCACTTT
j_call: TRBJ2-4; clone_size: .; v_call: TRBV27; d_call: TRBD1; cdr3_aa: CASSNTQGNIQYF; cdr3_nt: TGTGCCAGCAGTAACACACAGGGGAACATTCAGTACTTC
j_call: TRBJ2-1; clone_size: .; v_call: TRBV7-2; d_call: TRBD2; cdr3_aa: CASSLGGTRPWNEQFF; cdr3_nt: TGTGCCAGCAGCTTAGGGGGGACTAGACCCTGGAATGAGCAGTTCTTC
j_call: TRBJ2-1; clone_size: .; v_call: TRBV27; d_call: .; cdr3_aa: CASSGGGREQFF; cdr3_nt: TGTGCCAGCAGTGGGGGGGGCCGCGAGCAGTTCTTC
j_call: TRBJ1-6; clone_size: .; v_call: TRBV2; d_call: TRBD1; cdr3_aa: CASSLQGIYNSPLHF; cdr3_nt: TGTGCCAGCAGTTTACAGGGGATTTATAATTCACCCCTCCACTTT
j_call: TRBJ2-7; clone_size: .; v_call: TRBV7-2; d_call: .; cdr3_aa: CASSPTGGKHEQYF; cdr3_nt: TGTGCCAGCAGCCCCACTGGCGGAAAACACGAGCAGTACTTC
j_call: TRBJ2-7; clone_size: .; v_call: TRBV7-2; d_call: TRBD1; cdr3_aa: CASSPRTGDRTYEQYF; cdr3_nt: TGTGCCAGCAGCCCACGGACAGGGGACAGAACCTACGAGCAGTACTTC
j_call: TRBJ2-5; clone_size: .; v_call: TRBV2; d_call: TRBD2; cdr3_aa: CASSEVSGDPQETQYF; cdr3_nt: TGTGCCAGCAGTGAAGTTAGCGGGGATCCCCAAGAGACCCAGTACTTC
j_call: TRBJ2-3; clone_size: .; v_call: TRBV5-4; d_call: .; cdr3_aa: CASSRDSPSTDTQYF; cdr3_nt: TGTGCCAGCAGCCGTGACAGCCCGAGCACAGATACGCAGTATTTT
j_call: TRBJ1-2; clone_size: .; v_call: TRBV19; d_call: .; cdr3_aa: CASSIDLDSFNYGYTF; cdr3_nt: TGTGCCAGTAGTATAGATCTCGACAGTTTTAACTATGGCTACACCTTC
j_call: TRBJ2-1; clone_size: .; v_call: TRBV28; d_call: TRBD1; cdr3_aa: CASSPWTGEGNEQFF; cdr3_nt: TGTGCCAGCAGTCCGTGGACAGGGGAGGGCAATGAGCAGTTCTTC
j_call: TRBJ1-6; clone_size: .; v_call: TRBV13; d_call: .; cdr3_aa: CASSTGGIRSPLHF; cdr3_nt: TGTGCCAGCAGCACGGGGGGAATTAGATCACCCCTCCACTTT
j_call: TRBJ2-3; clone_size: .; v_call: TRBV27; d_call: .; cdr3_aa: CASTVANSRMDTQYF; cdr3_nt: TGTGCCAGCACCGTCGCTAATTCGCGTATGGATACGCAGTATTTT
j_call: TRBJ2-2; clone_size: .; v_call: TRBV5-1; d_call: .; cdr3_aa: CASSLEGENTGELFF; cdr3_nt: TGCGCCAGCAGCTTGGAAGGGGAGAACACCGGGGAGCTGTTTTTT
j_call: TRBJ2-3; clone_size: few; v_call: TRBV10-3; d_call: TRBD2; cdr3_aa: CAISESASGGADTQYF; cdr3_nt: TGTGCCATCAGTGAGTCGGCTAGCGGGGGGGCAGATACGCAGTATTTT
j_call: TRBJ2-2; clone_size: .; v_call: TRBV5-1; d_call: TRBD2; cdr3_aa: CASSPLAGGPNIGGELFF; cdr3_nt: TGCGCCAGCAGCCCTCTAGCGGGGGGGCCTAACATTGGCGGGGAGCTGTTTTTT
j_call: TRBJ2-3; clone_size: .; v_call: TRBV9; d_call: .; cdr3_aa: CASSAERAGTDTQYF; cdr3_nt: TGTGCCAGCAGCGCCGAGCGGGCGGGGACAGATACGCAGTATTTT
j_call: TRBJ2-7; clone_size: .; v_call: TRBV6-1; d_call: .; cdr3_aa: CASSEARVQQYF; cdr3_nt: TGTGCCAGCAGTGAAGCGAGGGTCCAGCAGTACTTC
j_call: TRBJ2-6; clone_size: .; v_call: TRBV6-5; d_call: .; cdr3_aa: CASSYSGTSGANVLTF; cdr3_nt: TGTGCCAGCAGTTACTCCGGTACCTCTGGGGCCAACGTCCTGACTTTC
j_call: TRBJ1-1; clone_size: once; v_call: TRBV5-4; d_call: TRBD1; cdr3_aa: CASSLLRGPAEAFF; cdr3_nt: TGTGCCAGCAGCTTACTGAGGGGGCCGGCTGAAGCTTTCTTT
j_call: TRBJ2-5; clone_size: .; v_call: TRBV9; d_call: TRBD2; cdr3_aa: CASSEGLAGTYQETQYF; cdr3_nt: TGTGCCAGCAGCGAGGGACTAGCGGGGACCTACCAAGAGACCCAGTACTTC
j_call: TRBJ1-5; clone_size: .; v_call: TRBV27; d_call: .; cdr3_aa: CASSHGASNQPQHF; cdr3_nt: TGTGCCAGCAGTCACGGAGCCAGCAATCAGCCCCAGCATTTT
j_call: TRBJ1-2; clone_size: .; v_call: TRBV4-1; d_call: TRBD1; cdr3_aa: CASSRQGAAYGYTF; cdr3_nt: TGCGCCAGCAGCCGGCAGGGGGCTGCCTATGGCTACACCTTC
j_call: TRBJ2-2; clone_size: .; v_call: TRBV7-6; d_call: .; cdr3_aa: CASTSDTNTGELFF; cdr3_nt: TGTGCCAGCACCTCGGACACCAACACCGGGGAGCTGTTTTTT
j_call: TRBJ1-6; clone_size: .; v_call: TRBV27; d_call: TRBD1; cdr3_aa: CASSMGQNSPLHF; cdr3_nt: TGTGCCAGCAGTATGGGACAGAATTCACCCCTCCACTTT
j_call: TRBJ2-7; clone_size: .; v_call: TRBV6-6; d_call: .; cdr3_aa: CASSYSLSYEQYF; cdr3_nt: TGTGCCAGCAGTTACTCTCTCAGCTACGAGCAGTACTTC
j_call: TRBJ2-1; clone_size: .; v_call: TRBV7-2; d_call: TRBD1; cdr3_aa: CASSSGQGTYNEQFF; cdr3_nt: TGTGCCAGCAGTTCCGGACAGGGAACCTACAATGAGCAGTTCTTC
j_call: TRBJ2-1; clone_size: .; v_call: TRBV13; d_call: .; cdr3_aa: CASSPFRDGEQFF; cdr3_nt: TGTGCCAGCAGCCCCTTCAGGGATGGTGAGCAGTTCTTC
j_call: TRBJ2-7; clone_size: .; v_call: TRBV7-3; d_call: .; cdr3_aa: CASSLTRAYEQYF; cdr3_nt: TGTGCCAGCAGCTTAACCAGGGCCTACGAGCAGTACTTC
j_call: TRBJ2-2; clone_size: .; v_call: TRBV4-3; d_call: TRBD1; cdr3_aa: CASSQDPDREGWAGELFF; cdr3_nt: TGCGCCAGCAGCCAAGATCCGGACAGGGAAGGATGGGCCGGGGAGCTGTTTTTT